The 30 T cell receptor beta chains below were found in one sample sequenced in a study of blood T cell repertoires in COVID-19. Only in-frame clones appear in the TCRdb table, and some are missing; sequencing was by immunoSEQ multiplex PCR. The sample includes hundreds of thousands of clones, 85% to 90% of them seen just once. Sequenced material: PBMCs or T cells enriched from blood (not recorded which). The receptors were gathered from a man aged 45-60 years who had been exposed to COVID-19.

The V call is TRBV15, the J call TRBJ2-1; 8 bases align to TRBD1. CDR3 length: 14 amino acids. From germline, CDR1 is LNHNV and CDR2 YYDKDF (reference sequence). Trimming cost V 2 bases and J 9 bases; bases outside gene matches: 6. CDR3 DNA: TGTGCCACCAGCAGACAGAGACAGGGGCGTGAGCAGTTCTTC. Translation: CATSRQRQGREQFF.

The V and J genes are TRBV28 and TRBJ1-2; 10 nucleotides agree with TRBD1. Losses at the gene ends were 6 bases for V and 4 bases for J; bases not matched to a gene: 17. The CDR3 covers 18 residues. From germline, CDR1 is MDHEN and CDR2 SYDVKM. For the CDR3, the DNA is TGTGCCAGCAGACCGAACCGGGACAGGGGCATCCCACTCTATGGCTACACCTTC. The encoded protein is CASRPNRDRGIPLYGYTF.

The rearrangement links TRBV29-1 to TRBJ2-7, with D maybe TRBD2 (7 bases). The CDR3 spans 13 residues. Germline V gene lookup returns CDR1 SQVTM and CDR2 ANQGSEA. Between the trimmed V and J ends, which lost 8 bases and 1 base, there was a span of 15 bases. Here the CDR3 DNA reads TGCAGCAGCAGGGAGGGGGAGTCCTACGAGCAGTACTTC. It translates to CSSREGESYEQYF.

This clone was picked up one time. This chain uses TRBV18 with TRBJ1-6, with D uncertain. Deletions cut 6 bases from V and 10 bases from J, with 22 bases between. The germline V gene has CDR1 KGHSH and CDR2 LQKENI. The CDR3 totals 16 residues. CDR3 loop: CASSPAREKTGSPLHF. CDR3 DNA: TGTGCCAGCTCCCCCGCCCGGGAGAAGACCGGCTCACCCCTCCACTTT.

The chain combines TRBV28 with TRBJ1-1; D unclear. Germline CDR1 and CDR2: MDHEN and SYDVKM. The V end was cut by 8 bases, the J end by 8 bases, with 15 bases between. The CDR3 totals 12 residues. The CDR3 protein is CASPSPGGEAFF. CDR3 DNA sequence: TGTGCCAGCCCCAGCCCGGGAGGAGAAGCTTTCTTT.

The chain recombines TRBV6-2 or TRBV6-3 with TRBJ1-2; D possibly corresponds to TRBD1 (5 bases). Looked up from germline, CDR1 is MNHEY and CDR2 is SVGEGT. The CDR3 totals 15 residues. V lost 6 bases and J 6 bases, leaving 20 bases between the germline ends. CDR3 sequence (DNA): TGTGCCAGCAGCCAATCGTCAACCGGGACTAATGGCTACACCTTC. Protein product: CASSQSSTGTNGYTF.

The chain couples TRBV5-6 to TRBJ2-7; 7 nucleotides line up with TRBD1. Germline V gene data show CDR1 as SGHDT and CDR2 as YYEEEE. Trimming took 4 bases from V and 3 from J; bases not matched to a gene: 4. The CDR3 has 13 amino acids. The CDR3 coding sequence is TGTGCCAGCAGCCTAGGGACAGTCTACGAGCAGTACGTC. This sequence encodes CASSLGTVYEQYV.

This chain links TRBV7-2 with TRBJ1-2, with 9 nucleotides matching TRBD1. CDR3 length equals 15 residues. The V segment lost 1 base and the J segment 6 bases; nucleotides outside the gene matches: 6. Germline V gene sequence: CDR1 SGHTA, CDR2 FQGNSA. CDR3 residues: CASSLGDRVVDGYTF. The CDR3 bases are TGTGCCAGCAGCTTAGGGGACAGGGTGGTGGATGGCTACACCTTC.

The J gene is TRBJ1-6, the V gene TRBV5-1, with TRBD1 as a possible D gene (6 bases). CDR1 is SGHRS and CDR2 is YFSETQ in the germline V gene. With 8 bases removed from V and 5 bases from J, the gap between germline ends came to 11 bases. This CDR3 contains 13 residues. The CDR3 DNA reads TGCGCCAGTAATGCAGGGGATAATTCACCCCTCCACTTT. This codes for CASNAGDNSPLHF.

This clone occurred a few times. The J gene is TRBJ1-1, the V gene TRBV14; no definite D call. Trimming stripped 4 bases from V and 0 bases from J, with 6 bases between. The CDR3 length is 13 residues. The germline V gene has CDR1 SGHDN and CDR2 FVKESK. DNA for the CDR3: TGTGCCAGCAGCCTACACATGAACACTGAAGCTTTCTTT. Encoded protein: CASSLHMNTEAFF.

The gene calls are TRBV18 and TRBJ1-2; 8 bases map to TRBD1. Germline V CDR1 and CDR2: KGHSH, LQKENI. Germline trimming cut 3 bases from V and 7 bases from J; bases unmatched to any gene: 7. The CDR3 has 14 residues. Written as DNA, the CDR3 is TGTGCCAGCTCACCCGTGTCAGGGGGCTTTGGCTACACCTTC. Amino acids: CASSPVSGGFGYTF.

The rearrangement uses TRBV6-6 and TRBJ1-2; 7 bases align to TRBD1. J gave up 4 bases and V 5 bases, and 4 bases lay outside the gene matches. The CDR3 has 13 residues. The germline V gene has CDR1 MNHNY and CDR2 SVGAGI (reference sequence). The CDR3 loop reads CASSPGQRYGYTF. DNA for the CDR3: TGTGCCAGCAGTCCGGGACAGCGCTATGGCTACACCTTC.

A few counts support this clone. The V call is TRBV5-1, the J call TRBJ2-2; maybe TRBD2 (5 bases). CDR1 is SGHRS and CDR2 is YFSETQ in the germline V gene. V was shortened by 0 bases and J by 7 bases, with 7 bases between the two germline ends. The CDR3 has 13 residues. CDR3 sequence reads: CASSLARGGELFF. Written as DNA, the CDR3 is TGCGCCAGCAGCTTGGCCCGGGGCGGGGAGCTGTTTTTT.

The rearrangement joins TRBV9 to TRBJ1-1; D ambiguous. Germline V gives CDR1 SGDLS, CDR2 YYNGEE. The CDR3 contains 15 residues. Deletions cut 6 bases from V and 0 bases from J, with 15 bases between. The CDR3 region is CASTEFGSMNTEAFF. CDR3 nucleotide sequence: TGTGCCAGCACCGAGTTCGGGTCCATGAACACTGAAGCTTTCTTT. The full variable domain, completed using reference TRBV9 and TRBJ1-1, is DSGVTQTPKHLITATGQRVTLRCSPRSGDLSVYWYQQSLDQGLQFLIQYYNGEERAKGNILERFSAQQFPDLHSELNLSSLELGDSALYFCASTEFGSMNTEAFFGQGTRLTVV.

CDR3 nucleotides: TGTGCCAGCTCACCACCCCGCAACAAACCCCTCGACAATGAGCAGTTCTTC. Amino acid sequence: CASSPPRNKPLDNEQFF. The chain employs TRBV18 and TRBJ2-1; D is unresolved. The CDR3 length is 17 residues. The germline CDR1 and CDR2 sequences are KGHSH and LQKENI. V lost 0 bases, J lost 5 bases, and 17 bases lay in between.

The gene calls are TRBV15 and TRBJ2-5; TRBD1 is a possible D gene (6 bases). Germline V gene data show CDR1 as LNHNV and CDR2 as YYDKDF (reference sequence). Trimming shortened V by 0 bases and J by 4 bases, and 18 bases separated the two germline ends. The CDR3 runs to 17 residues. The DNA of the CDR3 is TGTGCCACCAGCAGAGATACTTACAACAGGGACCTAGAGACCCAGTACTTC. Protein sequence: CATSRDTYNRDLETQYF.

The CDR3 protein is CAWQVPETGVYEQYF. CDR3 in DNA: TGTGCCTGGCAAGTCCCCGAGACAGGGGTCTACGAGCAGTACTTC. The rearrangement links TRBV30 to TRBJ2-7, with 8 bases lining up with TRBD1. V dropped 5 bases and J dropped 3; count of bases not matched to a gene: 12. The CDR3 is made up of 15 amino acids. Germline-derived CDR1 and CDR2 are GTSNPN and SVGIG (reference sequence).

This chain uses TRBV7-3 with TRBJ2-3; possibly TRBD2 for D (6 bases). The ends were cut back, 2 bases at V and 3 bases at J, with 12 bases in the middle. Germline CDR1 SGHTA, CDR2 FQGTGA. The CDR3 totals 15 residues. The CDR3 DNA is TGTGCCAGCAGCTTACTAGGGCGGGGAACAGATACGCAGTATTTT. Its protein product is CASSLLGRGTDTQYF.

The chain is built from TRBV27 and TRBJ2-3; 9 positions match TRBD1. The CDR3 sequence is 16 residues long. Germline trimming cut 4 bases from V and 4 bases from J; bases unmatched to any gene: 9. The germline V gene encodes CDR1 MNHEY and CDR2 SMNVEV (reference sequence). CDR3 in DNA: TGTGCCAGCAGTTCCGGGACAGGGATCCCTCCAGATACGCAGTATTTT. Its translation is CASSSGTGIPPDTQYF.

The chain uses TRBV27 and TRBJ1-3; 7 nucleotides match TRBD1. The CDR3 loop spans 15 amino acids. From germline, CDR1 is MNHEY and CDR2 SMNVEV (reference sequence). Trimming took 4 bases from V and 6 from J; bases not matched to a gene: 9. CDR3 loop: CASSSYQGGVNTIYF. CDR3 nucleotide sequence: TGTGCCAGCAGTTCATATCAGGGGGGCGTAAACACCATATATTTT.

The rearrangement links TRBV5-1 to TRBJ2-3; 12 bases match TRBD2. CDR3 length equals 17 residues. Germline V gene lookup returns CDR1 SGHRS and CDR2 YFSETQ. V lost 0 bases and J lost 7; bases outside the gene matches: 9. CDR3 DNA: TGCGCCAGCAGCTTGGCCTCAGGACTAGCGGGGCGGCATACGCAGTATTTT. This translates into CASSLASGLAGRHTQYF.

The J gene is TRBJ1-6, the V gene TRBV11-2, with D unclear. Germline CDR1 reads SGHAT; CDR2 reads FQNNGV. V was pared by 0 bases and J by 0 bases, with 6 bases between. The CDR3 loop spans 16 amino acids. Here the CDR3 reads CASSLDPSSYNSPLHF. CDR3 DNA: TGTGCCAGCAGCTTAGACCCGAGCTCCTATAATTCACCCCTCCACTTT.

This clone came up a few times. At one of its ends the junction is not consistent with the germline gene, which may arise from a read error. CDR3 coding DNA: TGTGCCAGCAGCCAAAGAGGGACAGGCCCTACTTTT. Translation gives CASSQRGTGPTF. V is TRBV3-1 (or the pseudogene TRBV3-2) and J is TRBJ1-4, with 8 bases fitting TRBD1. The CDR3 is 12 residues long. Germline V lookup: CDR1 LGHDT, CDR2 YNNKEL (reference sequence).

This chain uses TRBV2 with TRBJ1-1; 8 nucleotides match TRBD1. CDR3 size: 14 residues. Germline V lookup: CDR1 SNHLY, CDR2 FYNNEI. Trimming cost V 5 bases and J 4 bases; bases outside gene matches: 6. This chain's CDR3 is CASSRRTGPTEAFF. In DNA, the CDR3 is TGTGCCAGCAGTAGACGGACAGGGCCCACTGAAGCTTTCTTT. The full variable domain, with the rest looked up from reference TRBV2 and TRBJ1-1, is EPEVTQTPSHQVTQMGQEVILRCVPISNHLYFYWYRQILGQKVEFLVSFYNNEISEKSEIFDDQFSVERPDGSNFTLKIRSTKLEDSAMYFCASSRRTGPTEAFFGQGTRLTVV.

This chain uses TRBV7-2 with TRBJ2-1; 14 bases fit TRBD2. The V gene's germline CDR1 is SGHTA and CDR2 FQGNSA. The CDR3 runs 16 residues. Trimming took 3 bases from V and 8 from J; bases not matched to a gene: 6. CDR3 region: CASSFSGTSGGDEQFF. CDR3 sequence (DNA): TGTGCCAGCAGCTTCTCCGGGACTAGCGGGGGAGATGAGCAGTTCTTC.

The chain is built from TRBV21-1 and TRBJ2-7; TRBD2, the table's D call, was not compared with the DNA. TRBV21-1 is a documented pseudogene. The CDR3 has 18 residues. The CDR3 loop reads CASSKLGTLAGEGNEQYV. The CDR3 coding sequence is TGTGCCAGCAGCAAATTGGGGACACTAGCGGGAGAAGGTAACGAGCAGTACGTC.

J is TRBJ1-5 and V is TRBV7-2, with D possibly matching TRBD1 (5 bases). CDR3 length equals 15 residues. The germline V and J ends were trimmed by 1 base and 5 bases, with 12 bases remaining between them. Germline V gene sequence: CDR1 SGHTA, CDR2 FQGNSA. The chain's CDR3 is CASSLGWGVYQPQHF. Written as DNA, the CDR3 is TGTGCCAGCAGCTTAGGATGGGGGGTTTATCAGCCCCAGCATTTT.

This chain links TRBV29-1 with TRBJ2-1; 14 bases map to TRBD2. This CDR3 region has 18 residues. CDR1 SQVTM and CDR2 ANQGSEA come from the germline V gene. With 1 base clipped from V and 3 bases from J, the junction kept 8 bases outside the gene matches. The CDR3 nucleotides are TGCAGCGTTGAAGGACTAGCGGGAGGGGGACTTAACTACAATGAGCAGTTCTTC. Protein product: CSVEGLAGGGLNYNEQFF.

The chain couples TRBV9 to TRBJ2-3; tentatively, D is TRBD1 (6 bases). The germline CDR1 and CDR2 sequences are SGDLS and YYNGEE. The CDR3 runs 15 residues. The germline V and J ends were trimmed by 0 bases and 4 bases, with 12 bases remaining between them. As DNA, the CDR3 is TGTGCCAGCAGCGTAGAGAGGGGACAATCAGATACGCAGTATTTT. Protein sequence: CASSVERGQSDTQYF.

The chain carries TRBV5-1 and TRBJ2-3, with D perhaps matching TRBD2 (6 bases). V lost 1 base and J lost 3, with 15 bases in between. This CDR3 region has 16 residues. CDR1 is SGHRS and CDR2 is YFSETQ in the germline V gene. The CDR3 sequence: CASSLKPGRGTDTQYF. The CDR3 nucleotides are TGCGCCAGCAGCTTGAAACCGGGTCGGGGGACAGATACGCAGTATTTT.